This T cell receptor beta chain is drawn from a study of regulatory T cells in long-lasting Graves disease. Turning to the study itself: The criterion for persistent Graves' disease was over 5 years of antithyroid drugs with positive TSH receptor antibodies. Findings and limits, study-wide: Thyroid tissue went unexamined; only peripheral blood was analyzed. Persistent disease preferred TRBV28, TRBJ1-2 and TRBJ2-5. Persistent Graves' patients possessed reduced TCR diversity relative to recently diagnosed ones.

As regards this clonotype: Its antigen is as yet unknown.

Time point: persistent/refractory GD, antithyroid drugs over 5 years with positive TRAb. Extracted PBMC RNA gave rise to the TCR library. Sequencing libraries for TCR beta were prepared with iRepertoire HTBI primers and Arm-PCR of CDR3 regions. TCRdb analysed the multiplex PCR reads with MiXCR anew, one entry per CDR3 protein. Of around 450,000 distinct CDR3 sequences in the sample, roughly 21% were seen once. The CDR3 has 18 residues. Germline V gene data show CDR1 as SGHAT and CDR2 as FQNNGV. Trimming cost V 4 bases and J 6 bases; bases outside gene matches: 19. V and J are TRBV11-2 and TRBJ2-3; TRBD2 matches 7 bases. The source material was peripheral blood mononuclear cells (PBMCs), sampled when the disease was refractory, from a patient treated with antithyroid drugs. The TCR comes from a female donor with Graves disease. The CDR3 DNA reads as TGTGCCAGCAGCTCCTTCCTGACTAGCAGGCCGAAGGTGGATACGCAGTATTTT. Encoded protein: CASSSFLTSRPKVDTQYF.